These 11 T cell receptor beta chains share one sample of origin, sequenced in a study of T-cell reconstitution after alpha-beta-depleted transplantation in children. Unique molecular identifiers were incorporated into the prepared TCRbeta library. TCRdb used MiXCR to reprocess the PCR reads, holding one entry per CDR3 protein. This table has around 700,000 distinct CDR3 sequences, around 13% appearing once. The sample here was PBMCs, taken before TCRalphabeta/CD19-depleted stem cell transplant. All receptors come from a girl under 10 years old with congenital amegakaryocytic thrombocytopenia, due to receive a stem cell transplant.

This clonotype appeared a few times. This sequence joins TRBV24-1 and TRBJ1-1, with TRBD1 matching over 7 bases. The junction had 2 bases not matched to a gene; V was cut back by 2 bases and J by 0 bases. The CDR3 sequence is 15 residues long. The germline V gene has CDR1 KGHDR and CDR2 SFDVKD. CDR3 in DNA: TGTGCCACCAGTGATTCCGGGACAGTGAACACTGAAGCTTTCTTT. Protein product: CATSDSGTVNTEAFF.

Details on this clonotype: Just one base apart from a much larger clone, this may be a read error. V usage is TRBV6-5 and J usage is TRBJ2-5; D is uncertain. This CDR3 contains 14 residues. The V gene's germline CDR1 is MNHEY and CDR2 SVGAGI. CDR3 in DNA: TGTGCCAGCAGTTACTCCCAGGTCCAAGAAACCCAGTCCTTC. Translating it yields CASSYSQVQETQSF.

In this sample, this clonotype turned up many times. The V call is TRBV7-9, the J call TRBJ1-2; D gene ambiguous. The CDR3 runs 12 residues. Germline lookup yields CDR1 SEHNR and CDR2 FQNEAQ (reference sequence). Trimming stripped 7 bases from V and 7 bases from J, with 13 bases between. CDR3 in amino acids: CASTSQYSGYTF. The CDR3 bases are TGTGCCAGCACCTCTCAATACTCTGGCTACACCTTC.

This clonotype was detected only a few times. The chain carries TRBV2 and TRBJ2-2, with D possibly being TRBD1 (5 bases). The V gene lost 6 bases and the J gene lost 1 base, with 12 bases spanning the gap. Germline CDR1 SNHLY, CDR2 FYNNEI. The CDR3 covers 15 residues. CDR3 sequence: CASRDLQGNTGELFF. CDR3 DNA: TGTGCCAGCAGAGATCTTCAGGGGAACACCGGGGAGCTGTTTTTT. The full variable domain, its missing parts supplied by reference TRBV2 and TRBJ2-2, is EPEVTQTPSHQVTQMGQEVILRCVPISNHLYFYWYRQILGQKVEFLVSFYNNEISEKSEIFDDQFSVERPDGSNFTLKIRSTKLEDSAMYFCASRDLQGNTGELFFGEGSRLTVL.

This clonotype was seen a handful of times. V is TRBV7-2 and J is TRBJ2-1, with TRBD1 matching 7 bases. The CDR3 has 15 residues. Germline CDR1 and CDR2: SGHTA and FQGNSA. With V trimmed by 4 bases and J by 7 bases, 10 bases remained unmatched. The chain's CDR3 is CASSSRDSPWNEQFF. CDR3 sequence (DNA): TGTGCCAGCAGCTCCCGGGACAGTCCGTGGAATGAGCAGTTCTTC.

This clonotype was counted at least ten times. The CDR3 coding sequence is TGTGCCAGCAGTTACCGTCGGGACAGGGATGAGCAGTTCTTC. As protein: CASSYRRDRDEQFF. The chain is built from TRBV6-5 and TRBJ2-1; 9 bases map to TRBD1. Germline-derived CDR1 and CDR2 are MNHEY and SVGAGI. J lost 8 bases, V lost 2 bases, and 4 bases had no gene match. CDR3 size: 14 residues.

This clonotype was found many times. The V call is TRBV5-1, the J call TRBJ2-7; D ambiguous. Germline V gene sequence: CDR1 SGHRS, CDR2 YFSETQ. Trimming removed 1 base at V and 4 bases at J, with 12 bases between. The CDR3 consists of 14 residues. CDR3 sequence (DNA): TGCGCCAGCAGCTTGTACGGCAGCCCTTACGAGCAGTACTTC. Translation gives CASSLYGSPYEQYF.

This clonotype was detected ten times or more. V is TRBV7-6 and J is TRBJ2-1, with TRBD2 identical over 8 bases. The CDR3 spans 18 residues. Germline values: CDR1 SGHVS, CDR2 FNYEAQ. After removal of 2 bases from V and 0 bases from J, the junction contained 9 bases not matched to a gene. For the CDR3, the DNA is TGTGCCAGCAGCTTACAGGGGACTAGGGGGTTCTCCTACAATGAGCAGTTCTTC. It specifies CASSLQGTRGFSYNEQFF. Variable domain in full (rest from reference TRBV7-6 and TRBJ2-1): GAGVSQSPRYKVTKRGQDVALRCDPISGHVSLYWYRQALGQGPEFLTYFNYEAQQDKSGLPNDRFSAERPEGSISTLTIQRTEQRDSAMYRCASSLQGTRGFSYNEQFFGPGTRLTVL.

At least ten counts were recorded for this clonotype. This rearrangement joins TRBV20-1 to TRBJ2-3; weak D call: TRBD2 (6 bases). V was shortened by 2 bases and J by 5 bases, with 20 bases between the two germline ends. In germline, CDR1 is DFQATT, CDR2 SNEGSKA (reference sequence). CDR3 size: 16 residues. In DNA, the CDR3 is TGCAGTGCTAGAAACCCCCGGCGGAGGGCCGGAGATACGCAGTATTTT. This encodes CSARNPRRRAGDTQYF.

Notes on this clonotype: Without the conserved terminal phenylalanine or tryptophan, this CDR3 likely stems from a read error. V and J are TRBV6-2 or TRBV6-3 and TRBJ2-1, with D maybe TRBD2 (6 bases). The CDR3 is 12 amino acids. V was pared by 2 bases and J by 10 bases, with 9 bases between. Per the germline V gene, CDR1 is MNHEY and CDR2 is SVGEGT. The CDR3 reads CASSYTRGEQFI. The DNA of the CDR3 is TGTGCCAGCAGTTACACCCGGGGGGAGCAGTTCATC.

This clonotype was found a few times. V is TRBV5-1 and J is TRBJ2-1; 12 bases are shared with TRBD2. The CDR3 length is 16 residues. The junction had 8 bases not matched to a gene; V was cut back by 3 bases and J by 7 bases. Germline assignment: CDR1 SGHRS and CDR2 YFSETQ. For the CDR3, the DNA is TGCGCCAGCAGCTCCGGACTAGCGGGAACGGAAAATGAGCAGTTCTTC. It translates to CASSSGLAGTENEQFF.